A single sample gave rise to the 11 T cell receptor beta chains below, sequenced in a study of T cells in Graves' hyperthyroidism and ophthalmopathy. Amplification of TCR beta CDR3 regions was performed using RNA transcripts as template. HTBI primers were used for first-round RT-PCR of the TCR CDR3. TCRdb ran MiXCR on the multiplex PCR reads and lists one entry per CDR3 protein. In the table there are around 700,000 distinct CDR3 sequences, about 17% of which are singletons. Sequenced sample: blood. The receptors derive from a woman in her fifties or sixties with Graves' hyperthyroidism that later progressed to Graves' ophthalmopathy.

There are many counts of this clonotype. In DNA form, the CDR3 reads TGTGCCAGCAGCTCCACGCGTGGGGGCAGCCTGGGTTCACCCCTCCACTTT. Amino acids: CASSSTRGGSLGSPLHF. The J gene is TRBJ1-6, the V gene TRBV7-9; TRBD1 is a possible D gene (6 bases). The CDR3 totals 17 residues. The V end lost 4 bases, the J end lost 9 bases, and 22 bases lay between the germline ends. CDR1 is SEHNR and CDR2 is FQNEAQ in the germline V gene (reference sequence).

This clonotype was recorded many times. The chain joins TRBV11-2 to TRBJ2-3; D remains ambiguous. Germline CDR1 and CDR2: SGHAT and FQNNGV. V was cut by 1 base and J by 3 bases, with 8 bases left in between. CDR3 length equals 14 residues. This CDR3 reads CASSLGPTTDTQYF. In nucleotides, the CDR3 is TGTGCCAGCAGCTTAGGGCCAACAACAGATACGCAGTATTTT.

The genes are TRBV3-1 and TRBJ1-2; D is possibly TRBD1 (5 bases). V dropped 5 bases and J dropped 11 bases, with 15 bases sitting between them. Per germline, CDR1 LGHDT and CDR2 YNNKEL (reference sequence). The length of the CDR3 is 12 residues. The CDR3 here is CASSEGTSKYTF. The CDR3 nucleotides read TGTGCCAGCAGCGAAGGGACGTCCAAGTACACCTTC.

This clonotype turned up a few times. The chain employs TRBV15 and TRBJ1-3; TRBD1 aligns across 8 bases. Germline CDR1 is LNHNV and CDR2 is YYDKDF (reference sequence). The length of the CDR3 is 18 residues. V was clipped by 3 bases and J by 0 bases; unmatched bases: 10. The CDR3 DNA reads TGTGCCACCAGCAGGCACTATCAGGGGGCGCTCTCTGGAAACACCATATATTTT. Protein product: CATSRHYQGALSGNTIYF.

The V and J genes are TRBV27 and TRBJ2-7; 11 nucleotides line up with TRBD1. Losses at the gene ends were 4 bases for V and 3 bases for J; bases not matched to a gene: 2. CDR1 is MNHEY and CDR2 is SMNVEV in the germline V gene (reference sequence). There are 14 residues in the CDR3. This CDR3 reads CASSSDRGHYEQYF. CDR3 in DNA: TGTGCCAGCAGTTCGGACAGGGGGCACTACGAGCAGTACTTC.

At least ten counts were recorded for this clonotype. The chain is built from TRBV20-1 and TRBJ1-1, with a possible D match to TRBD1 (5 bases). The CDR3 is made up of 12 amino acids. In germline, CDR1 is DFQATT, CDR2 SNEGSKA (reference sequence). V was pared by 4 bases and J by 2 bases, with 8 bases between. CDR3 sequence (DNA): TGCAGTGCTACAGGGTATAACACTGAAGCTTTCTTT. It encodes CSATGYNTEAFF.

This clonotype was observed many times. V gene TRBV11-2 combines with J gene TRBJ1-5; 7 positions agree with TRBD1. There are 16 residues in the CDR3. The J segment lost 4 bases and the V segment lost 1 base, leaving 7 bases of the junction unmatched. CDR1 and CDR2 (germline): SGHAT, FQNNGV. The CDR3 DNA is TGTGCCAGCAGCTTAGTTCCCAGGGGGAAGAATCAGCCCCAGCATTTT. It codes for CASSLVPRGKNQPQHF.

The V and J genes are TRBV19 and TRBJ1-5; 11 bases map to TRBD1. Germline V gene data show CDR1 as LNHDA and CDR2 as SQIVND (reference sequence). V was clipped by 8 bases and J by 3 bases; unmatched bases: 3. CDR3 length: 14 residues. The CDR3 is CASAGQGVNQPQHF. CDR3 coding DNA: TGTGCCAGTGCGGGACAGGGGGTCAATCAGCCCCAGCATTTT.

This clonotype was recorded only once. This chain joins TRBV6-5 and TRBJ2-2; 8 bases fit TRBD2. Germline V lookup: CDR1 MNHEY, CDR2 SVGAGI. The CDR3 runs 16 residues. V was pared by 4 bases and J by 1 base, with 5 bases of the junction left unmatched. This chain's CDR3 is CASSFGLAVNTGELFF. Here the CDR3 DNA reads TGTGCCAGCAGTTTCGGACTAGCCGTGAACACCGGGGAGCTGTTTTTT.

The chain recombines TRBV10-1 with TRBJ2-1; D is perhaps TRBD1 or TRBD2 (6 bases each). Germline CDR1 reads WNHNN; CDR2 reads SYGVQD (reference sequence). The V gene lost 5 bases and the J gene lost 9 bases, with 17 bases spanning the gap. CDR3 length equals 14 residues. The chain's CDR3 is CASSRDRGPIEQFF. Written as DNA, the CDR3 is TGCGCCAGCAGTAGGGACCGGGGGCCAATTGAGCAGTTCTTC.

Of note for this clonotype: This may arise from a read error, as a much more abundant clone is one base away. For the CDR3, the DNA is TGTGCCAGCAGTGACACGGGGCCGGTCGGGGAGCTGTTTTTT. Translated: CASSDTGPVGELFF. V usage is TRBV2 and J usage is TRBJ2-2; D may match TRBD1 or TRBD2 (5 bases each). Trimming stripped 3 bases from V and 7 bases from J, with 12 bases between. Germline-derived CDR1 and CDR2 are SNHLY and FYNNEI. This CDR3 is 14 amino acids long.